This section outlines one T cell receptor (beta chain) sequence together with its context. V lost 5 bases and J 6 bases, leaving 16 bases between the germline ends. Germline loops: CDR1 LGHDT, CDR2 YNNKEL (reference sequence). The CDR3 consists of 14 residues. The data were taken from a study of blood T cell repertoires in COVID-19. For the study at large: COVID-19 samples collected from the United States, Italy and Spain covered acute and convalescent phases.

Per the original methods: Amplification of reference gene primers provided the estimated nucleated cell counts. This table comes from immunoSEQ multiplex PCR, and its TCRdb copy is limited to in-frame clones, with some not included. The D gene and trimming were derived from the DNA, and the V and J assignments and clone size from that table. The data hold about 120,000 clones, with more than 75% observed a single time. This sequence originates from a man aged 50-60 years with active COVID-19. Sequenced: peripheral blood. V and J are TRBV3-1 (or the pseudogene TRBV3-2) and TRBJ1-2; no definite D call. The CDR3 spells CASSTDIGEHGYTF. The CDR3 DNA follows: TGTGCCAGCAGCACCGACATAGGCGAACATGGCTACACCTTC.